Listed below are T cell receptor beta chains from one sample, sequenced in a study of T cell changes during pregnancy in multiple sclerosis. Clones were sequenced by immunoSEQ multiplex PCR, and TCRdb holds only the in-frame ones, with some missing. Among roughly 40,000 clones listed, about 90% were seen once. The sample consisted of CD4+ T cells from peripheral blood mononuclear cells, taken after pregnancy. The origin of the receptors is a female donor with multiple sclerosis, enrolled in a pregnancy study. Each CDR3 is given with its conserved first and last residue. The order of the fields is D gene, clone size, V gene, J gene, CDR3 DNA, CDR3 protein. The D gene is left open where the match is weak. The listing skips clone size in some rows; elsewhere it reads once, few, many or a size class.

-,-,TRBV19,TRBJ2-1,TGTGCCAGTAGTGGCCAGGCATACAATGAGCAGTTCTTC,CASSGQAYNEQFF
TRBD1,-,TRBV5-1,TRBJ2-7,TGCGCCAGCAGCTGGGCCTTAGGACAGGGAGGCGAGCAGTACTTC,CASSWALGQGGEQYF
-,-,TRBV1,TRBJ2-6,TGCACCAGCAGCCAAGGGTCACTAGCGGGGGCGGACGGGGCCAACGTCCTGACTTTC,CTSSQGSLAGADGANVLTF
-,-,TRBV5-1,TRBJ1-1,TGCGCCAGCAGCCCTTCGGGGGTAGGAACTGAAGCTTTCTTT,CASSPSGVGTEAFF
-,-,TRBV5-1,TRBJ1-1,TGCGCCAGCAGGGGGGAGGTCATGAACACTGAAGCTTTCTTT,CASRGEVMNTEAFF
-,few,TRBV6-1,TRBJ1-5,TGTGCCAGCAGGGACATGACTAATCAGCCCCAGCATTTT,CASRDMTNQPQHF
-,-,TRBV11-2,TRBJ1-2,TGTGCCAGCAGCCCGGGTAACTATGGCTACACCTTC,CASSPGNYGYTF
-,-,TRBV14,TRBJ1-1,TGTGCCAGCAGCCTACAGGGGAACACTGAAGCTTTCTTT,CASSLQGNTEAFF
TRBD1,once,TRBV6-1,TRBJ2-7,TGTGCCAGCAGGCGACAGGGCCTGTTCTCCTACGAGCAGTACTTC,CASRRQGLFSYEQYF
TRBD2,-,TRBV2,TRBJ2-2,TGTGCCAGCAGAATAACAGCGGGGGGGTCAGGGGACACCGGGGAGCTGTTTTTT,CASRITAGGSGDTGELFF
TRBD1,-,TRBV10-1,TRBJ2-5,TGCGCCAGCGGAAGACCCGGGACAGGGCTGGGGGAGACCCAGTACTTC,CASGRPGTGLGETQYF
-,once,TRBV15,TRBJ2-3,TGTGCCACCAGCAGAGATTATAACACAGATACGCAGTATTTT,CATSRDYNTDTQYF
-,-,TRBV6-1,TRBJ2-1,TGTGCCAGCAGTTCCCACTATACGGACAATGAGCAGTTCTTC,CASSSHYTDNEQFF
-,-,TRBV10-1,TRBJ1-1,TGCGCCAGCAGCCCCCGCGGTTCGTACACTGAAGCTTTCTTT,CASSPRGSYTEAFF
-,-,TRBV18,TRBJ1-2,TGTGCCAGCTCACCAACGGCCGGGAGGAGGGGCCCTAACTATGGCTACACCTTC,CASSPTAGRRGPNYGYTF
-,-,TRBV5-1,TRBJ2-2,TGCGCCAGCAGCCCGGTCGCAGGGGTCGACACCGGGGAGCTGTTTTTT,CASSPVAGVDTGELFF
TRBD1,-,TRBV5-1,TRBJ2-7,TGCGCCAGCAGCTTGGGACAGGGGGGAGACGAGCAGTACTTC,CASSLGQGGDEQYF
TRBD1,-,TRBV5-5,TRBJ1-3,TGTGCCAGCAGCCCCCGGGGACAGCTTGGAAACACCATATATTTT,CASSPRGQLGNTIYF
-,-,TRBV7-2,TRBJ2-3,TGTGCCAGCAGCTTTCTTGGCGGATGGAGCACAGATACGCAGTATTTT,CASSFLGGWSTDTQYF
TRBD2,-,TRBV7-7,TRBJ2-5,TGTGCTAGCAGCCTGCTCGCGGGGGAAGAGACCCAGTACTTC,CASSLLAGEETQYF
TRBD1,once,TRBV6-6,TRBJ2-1,TGTGCCAGCAGCCGACAAGTTAGGGACAGAGGCAATGAGCAGTTCTTC,CASSRQVRDRGNEQFF
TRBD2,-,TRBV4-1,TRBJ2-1,TGCGCCAGCAGCCTCGGGACTAGTCTGAATGAGCAGTTCTTC,CASSLGTSLNEQFF
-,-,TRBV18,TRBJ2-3,TGTGCCAGCTCGTCGTACACAGATACGCAGTATTTT,CASSSYTDTQYF
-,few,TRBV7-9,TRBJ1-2,TGTGCCAGCAGCTTATTACGGGATAATGGCTACACCTTC,CASSLLRDNGYTF
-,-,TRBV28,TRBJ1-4,TGTGCCAGCAGCCCTACCGGGAGACATAATGAAAAACTGTTTTTT,CASSPTGRHNEKLFF
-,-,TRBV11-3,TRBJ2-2,TGTGCCAGCAGCCCTACGAACGGTCCGAACACCGGGGAGCTGTTTTTT,CASSPTNGPNTGELFF
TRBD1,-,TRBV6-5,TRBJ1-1,TGTGCCAGCAGTTTCTCCAGGGGGCTTGGGAACACTGAAGCTTTCTTT,CASSFSRGLGNTEAFF
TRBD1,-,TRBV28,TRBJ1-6,TGTGCCAGCATGTCAGGGGGCTGGGGCAATTCACCCCTCCACTTT,CASMSGGWGNSPLHF
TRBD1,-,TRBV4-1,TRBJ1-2,TGCGCCAGCAGCCCAGAGGACAGGGAGGGCTATGGCTACACCTTC,CASSPEDREGYGYTF
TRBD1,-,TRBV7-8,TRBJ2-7,TGTGCCAGCAGCCGGTACCCCCGAGGGACAGGGGATATGTGGCAGTACTTC,CASSRYPRGTGDMWQYF
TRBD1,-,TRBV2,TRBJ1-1,TGTGCCAGCAGGGGACAGATGAACACTGAAGCTTTCTTT,CASRGQMNTEAFF
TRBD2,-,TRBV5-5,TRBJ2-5,TGTGCCAGCAGCTTTGGGGGAGTAGCGGGTACTGAGACCCAGTACTTC,CASSFGGVAGTETQYF
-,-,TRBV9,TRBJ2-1,TGTGCCAGCAGCGTAGGGGGGCGGGGGACCTTCAATGAGCAGTTCTTC,CASSVGGRGTFNEQFF
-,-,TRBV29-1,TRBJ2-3,TGCAGCGTTGAAGAGACCGACTCCCCTACAACCGAAACGCAGTATTTT,CSVEETDSPTTETQYF
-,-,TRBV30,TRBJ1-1,TGTGCCTGGAGTGTATTGAAGGGGTACACTGAAGCTTTCTTT,CAWSVLKGYTEAFF
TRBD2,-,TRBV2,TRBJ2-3,TGTGCCAGCAGGGTAGGACTAGCGGGGTCGAGAGATACGCAGTATTTT,CASRVGLAGSRDTQYF
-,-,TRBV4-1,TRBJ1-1,TGCGCCAGCAGCCAAAGGGACTACAGTACTGCGAACACTGAAGCTTTCTTT,CASSQRDYSTANTEAFF
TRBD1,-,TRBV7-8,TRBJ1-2,TGTGCCAGCAGCCCGACGGGACAGTCCTATGGCTACACCTTC,CASSPTGQSYGYTF
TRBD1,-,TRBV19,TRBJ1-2,TGTGCCAGTAGTCGACAGGGGGTTTACTATGGCTACACCTTC,CASSRQGVYYGYTF
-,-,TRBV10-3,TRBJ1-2,TGTGCCATCTCGGGGATATTAGCTAACTATGGCTACACCTTC,CAISGILANYGYTF
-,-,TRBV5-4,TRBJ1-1,TGTGCCAGCAGCGTGGATCGGGGGGCGGACTATACTGAAGCTTTCTTT,CASSVDRGADYTEAFF
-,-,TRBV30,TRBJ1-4,TGTGCCTGGAGGAGGGAGGGGGAAAAACTGTTTTTT,CAWRREGEKLFF
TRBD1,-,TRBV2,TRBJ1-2,TGTGCCAGCACCCAGACAGGGGGCAGCTATGGCTACACCTTC,CASTQTGGSYGYTF
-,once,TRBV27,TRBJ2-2,TGTGCCAGCAGTCCAGCGGTTTCGAACACCGGGGAGCTGTTTTTT,CASSPAVSNTGELFF
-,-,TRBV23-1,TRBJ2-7,TGCGCCAGCAGTCAATCCCCAGGCTTCACCTACGAGCAGTACTTC,CASSQSPGFTYEQYF
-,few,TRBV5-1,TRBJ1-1,TGCGCCAGCAGCGGCGGGCCGAACACTGAAGCTTTCTTT,CASSGGPNTEAFF
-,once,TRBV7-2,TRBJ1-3,TGTGCCAGCAGCTTTAAGGGAGGCTCTGGAAACACCATATATTTT,CASSFKGGSGNTIYF
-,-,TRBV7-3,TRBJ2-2,TGTGCCAGCAGCTTAAGGCCCGGGGAGCTGTTTTTT,CASSLRPGELFF
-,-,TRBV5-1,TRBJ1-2,TGCGCCAGCAGCCCCAGGGAGGGCTATGGCTACACCTTC,CASSPREGYGYTF
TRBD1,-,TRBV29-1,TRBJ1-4,TGCAGCGCCCAGGGGGCAGGAGGTGAAAAACTGTTTTTT,CSAQGAGGEKLFF
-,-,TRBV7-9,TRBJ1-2,TGTGCCAGCAGCTACAACCTCCCCAACTATGGCTACACCTTC,CASSYNLPNYGYTF
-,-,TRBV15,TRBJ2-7,TGTGCCACCAGCAGAGATGCAGGGGCCGAGCAGTACTTC,CATSRDAGAEQYF
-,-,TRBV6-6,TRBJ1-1,TGTGCCAGCAGTTGGAAGCGGGGAAACACTGAAGCTTTCTTT,CASSWKRGNTEAFF
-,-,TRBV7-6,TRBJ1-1,TGTGCCAGCAGCCCTGGTACGGGAATTGAAGCTTTCTTT,CASSPGTGIEAFF